These 30 T cell receptor beta chains share one sample of origin, sequenced in a study of blood T cell repertoires in COVID-19. Generated by immunoSEQ multiplex PCR, the TCRdb table keeps only in-frame clones and is missing some. In the table there are around 300,000 clones, more than 75% of which are singletons. Sequenced sample: PBMCs or T cells enriched from blood (not recorded which). The source of these receptors is a woman aged 18-29 years who had recovered from COVID-19.

This rearrangement joins TRBV7-2 to TRBJ2-3, with TRBD2 matching over 13 bases. Germline CDR1 is SGHTA and CDR2 is FQGNSA. Trimming at V came to 1 base and at J to 2 bases, leaving 6 bases not matched to a gene. The CDR3 spans 18 residues. CDR3: CASSLELAGGPVTDTQYF. CDR3 coding DNA: TGTGCCAGCAGCTTAGAACTAGCGGGGGGGCCTGTCACAGATACGCAGTATTTT.

This chain links TRBV5-1 with TRBJ2-2, with 14 bases that match TRBD2. The length of the CDR3 is 16 residues. The germline CDR1 and CDR2 sequences are SGHRS and YFSETQ. V gave up 4 bases and J gave up 4 bases; unmatched junction bases: 3. DNA for the CDR3: TGCGCCAGCAGCGAGGGACTAGCGGGAGTCACCGGGGAGCTGTTTTTT. It translates to CASSEGLAGVTGELFF. The complete variable domain, with remaining parts taken from reference TRBV5-1 and TRBJ2-2, reads KAGVTQTPRYLIKTRGQQVTLSCSPISGHRSVSWYQQTPGQGLQFLFEYFSETQRNKGNFPGRFSGRQFSNSRSEMNVSTLELGDSALYLCASSEGLAGVTGELFFGEGSRLTVL.

The V gene is TRBV27, the J gene TRBJ1-1, with 7 bases aligning to TRBD1. J gave up 4 bases and V 5 bases, and 10 bases lay outside the gene matches. Germline CDR1 is MNHEY and CDR2 is SMNVEV (reference sequence). The CDR3 extends over 15 amino acids. The CDR3: CASSPLGAGGTEAFF. The CDR3 bases are TGTGCCAGCAGTCCCCTCGGAGCAGGGGGCACTGAAGCTTTCTTT.

The J gene is TRBJ2-2, the V gene TRBV11-3; D is undetermined. The germline V gene has CDR1 SGHNT and CDR2 YENEEA. This CDR3 has 12 residues. The ends were cut back, 1 base at V and 7 bases at J, with 4 bases in the middle. The CDR3 sequence is CASSLVRGELFF. For the CDR3, the DNA is TGTGCCAGCAGCTTAGTTCGCGGGGAGCTGTTTTTT.

The chain links TRBV7-2 to TRBJ1-1; 11 bases agree with TRBD1. The CDR3 has 14 residues. V dropped 5 bases and J dropped 4; count of bases not matched to a gene: 3. The germline V gene has CDR1 SGHTA and CDR2 FQGNSA. The CDR3, as DNA: TGTGCCAGCAGCGGGGGGACAGGGGGCACTGAAGCTTTCTTT. As protein: CASSGGTGGTEAFF. Variable domain in full (rest from reference TRBV7-2 and TRBJ1-1): GAGVSQSPSNKVTEKGKDVELRCDPISGHTALYWYRQSLGQGLEFLIYFQGNSAPDKSGLPSDRFSAERTGGSVSTLTIQRTQQEDSAVYLCASSGGTGGTEAFFGQGTRLTVV.

The chain links TRBV10-3 to TRBJ2-3, with unresolved D. Trimming removed 0 bases from V and 3 bases from J, with 4 bases in between. The length of the CDR3 is 13 residues. Germline CDR1 reads ENHRY; CDR2 reads SYGVKD. DNA of the CDR3: TGTGCCATCAGTGAGTCACGGACAGATACGCAGTATTTT. Protein: CAISESRTDTQYF.

V is TRBV6-5 and J is TRBJ2-7; 8 nucleotides match TRBD1. This CDR3 has 15 residues. Germline V CDR1 and CDR2: MNHEY, SVGAGI. The V gene end was trimmed by 5 bases and the J gene end by 0 bases; junction bases not matched to a gene: 6. The DNA for the CDR3 is TGTGCCAGCAGTAACCAGGGGGCGAGCTCCTACGAGCAGTACTTC. Its translation: CASSNQGASSYEQYF.

This clone was recorded only once. The chain is built from TRBV7-9 and TRBJ2-7, with 7 bases aligning to TRBD1. After removal of 5 bases from V and 2 bases from J, the junction contained 3 bases not matched to a gene. The CDR3 extends over 13 amino acids. From germline, CDR1 is SEHNR and CDR2 FQNEAQ (reference sequence). The CDR3, as DNA: TGTGCCAGCAGCAACAGGGGAACCTACGAGCAGTACTTC. The encoded protein is CASSNRGTYEQYF.

As for this clone: The same CDR3 also results from other DNA sequences found in this sample. V and J are TRBV7-2 and TRBJ2-1; 9 positions match TRBD1. Germline lookup yields CDR1 SGHTA and CDR2 FQGNSA. The CDR3 consists of 15 residues. Trimming removed 1 base from V and 7 bases from J; junction bases left unmatched: 5. This CDR3 is CASSLVGTGFNEQFF. CDR3 coding DNA: TGTGCCAGCAGCTTAGTTGGGACAGGGTTTAATGAGCAGTTCTTC.

The chain carries TRBV4-1 and TRBJ1-1; D unclear. The germline V gene encodes CDR1 MGHRA and CDR2 YSYEKL. This CDR3 has 15 amino acids. Trimming removed 1 base at V and 1 base at J, with 10 bases between. CDR3 in amino acids: CASSQATAGNTEAFF. CDR3 DNA: TGCGCCAGCAGCCAAGCCACCGCAGGGAACACTGAAGCTTTCTTT.

The genes are TRBV7-3 and TRBJ2-2; D gene uncertain. Trimming pared 1 base from V and 4 bases from J, leaving 7 bases between. Looked up from germline, CDR1 is SGHTA and CDR2 is FQGTGA. The CDR3 consists of 14 residues. The CDR3 reads CASSLSSGTGELFF. The CDR3 region has the DNA TGTGCCAGCAGCTTAAGCTCGGGCACCGGGGAGCTGTTTTTT.

Written as DNA, the CDR3 is TGCGCCAGCAGCTTAGACGGAGCCTACGAGCAGTACTTC. Translating gives CASSLDGAYEQYF. The chain carries TRBV5-1 and TRBJ2-7; D not certain. The CDR3 consists of 13 residues. Trimming took off 2 bases at V and 2 bases at J, with 8 bases between the two ends. Germline V gene lookup returns CDR1 SGHRS and CDR2 YFSETQ.

The chain couples TRBV7-9 to TRBJ2-1; TRBD2 aligns across 11 bases. The germline V gene has CDR1 SEHNR and CDR2 FQNEAQ (reference sequence). The ends lost 5 bases at V and 8 bases at J; junction bases unmatched: 11. The CDR3 length is 16 residues. The CDR3 region has the DNA TGTGCCAGCAGCCCCTTTAGCGGGGGGGCCATGGATGAGCAGTTCTTC. This translates into CASSPFSGGAMDEQFF.

This chain joins TRBV27 and TRBJ2-5; 11 positions match TRBD2. This CDR3 region has 15 residues. The V segment lost 2 bases and the J segment 5 bases; nucleotides outside the gene matches: 4. Germline loops: CDR1 MNHEY, CDR2 SMNVEV (reference sequence). The CDR3 sequence: CASSLASGGPETQYF. CDR3 bases: TGTGCCAGCAGTTTAGCTAGCGGGGGGCCCGAGACCCAGTACTTC.

The rearrangement links TRBV7-2 to TRBJ2-5; maybe TRBD2 (6 bases). The CDR3 sequence is 15 residues long. From germline, CDR1 is SGHTA and CDR2 FQGNSA. Trimming pared 5 bases from V and 4 bases from J, leaving 17 bases between. CDR3 protein: CASSVRERIGETQYF. The CDR3 nucleotides read TGTGCCAGCAGCGTACGGGAGCGAATAGGAGAGACCCAGTACTTC.

The rearrangement joins TRBV21-1 to TRBJ1-3. TRBV21-1 is listed as a pseudogene. The CDR3 length is 15 residues. CDR3 sequence reads: CASSPPGGSLNTIYF. For the CDR3, the DNA is TGTGCCAGCAGCCCCCCCGGGGGAAGTTTAAACACCATATATTTT.

This clone was picked up a small number of times. The chain joins TRBV29-1 to TRBJ1-5; TRBD1 agrees at 10 bases. This CDR3 region has 14 residues. J lost 6 bases, V lost 6 bases, and 8 bases had no gene match. The V gene's germline CDR1 is SQVTM and CDR2 ANQGSEA. The CDR3: CSVQTGGAGQPQHF. The CDR3 bases are TGCAGCGTACAGACAGGGGGCGCCGGTCAGCCCCAGCATTTT.

The chain is built from TRBV6-5 and TRBJ2-7; TRBD2 matches at 11 bases. Germline trimming cut 5 bases from V and 3 bases from J; bases unmatched to any gene: 6. The CDR3 contains 15 residues. Per germline, CDR1 MNHEY and CDR2 SVGAGI. The DNA of the CDR3 is TGTGCCAGCAGTCGCCTGGGACTAGCGGACTACGAGCAGTACTTC. Translating it yields CASSRLGLADYEQYF.

The rearrangement joins TRBV4-3 to TRBJ1-4; tentatively, D is TRBD1 (6 bases). Germline lookup yields CDR1 LGHNA and CDR2 YSLEER. V was shortened by 3 bases and J by 8 bases, with 10 bases between the two germline ends. This CDR3 is 13 amino acids long. The CDR3 DNA reads as TGCGCCAGCAGCCAGGGGGCAGGAGAAAAACTGTTTTTT. Translated: CASSQGAGEKLFF.

The CDR3 is CASSPTAVGGSGAFF. CDR3 sequence (DNA): TGTGCCAGCTCACCGACCGCGGTAGGGGGCTCAGGAGCTTTCTTT. The J gene is TRBJ1-1, the V gene TRBV18; 7 nucleotides line up with TRBD1. The ends lost 3 bases at V and 10 bases at J; junction bases unmatched: 14. The CDR3 covers 15 residues. In germline, CDR1 is KGHSH, CDR2 LQKENI.

V and J are TRBV28 and TRBJ1-2; 9 bases agree with TRBD1. Trimming cost V 4 bases and J 6 bases; bases outside gene matches: 6. The CDR3 spans 14 residues. Germline values: CDR1 MDHEN, CDR2 SYDVKM. CDR3 sequence reads: CASSSSRDRDGYTF. CDR3 sequence (DNA): TGTGCCAGCAGTTCGAGCCGGGACAGGGATGGCTACACCTTC.

This sequence joins TRBV27 and TRBJ2-7; D call uncertain. The CDR3 totals 15 residues. V was cut by 2 bases and J by 3 bases, with 14 bases left in between. The germline CDR1 and CDR2 sequences are MNHEY and SMNVEV (reference sequence). CDR3 nucleotide sequence: TGTGCCAGCAGTTTACTGGCATCACATGGCTACGAGCAGTACTTC. Translation: CASSLLASHGYEQYF.

The J gene is TRBJ2-1, the V gene TRBV7-8, with 10 bases fitting TRBD2. Germline values: CDR1 SGHVS, CDR2 FQNEAQ. The CDR3 extends over 16 amino acids. V shed 6 bases, J shed 3 bases, and the junction held 8 bases outside the gene matches. The chain's CDR3 is CASSDRRLAGYNEQFF. The DNA for the CDR3 is TGTGCCAGCAGTGACAGAAGACTAGCGGGCTACAATGAGCAGTTCTTC.

The V call is TRBV13, the J call TRBJ2-6; 7 bases are shared with TRBD2. The CDR3 spans 16 residues. Germline CDR1 and CDR2: PRHDT and FYEKMQ (reference sequence). After removal of 4 bases from V and 2 bases from J, the junction contained 5 bases not matched to a gene. CDR3 region: CASSYFGGAGANVLTF. CDR3 DNA: TGTGCCAGCAGCTATTTTGGGGGGGCTGGGGCCAACGTCCTGACTTTC. Based on the CDR3 plus reference TRBV13 and TRBJ2-6, the full variable domain is AAGVIQSPRHLIKEKRETATLKCYPIPRHDTVYWYQQGPGQDPQFLISFYEKMQSDKGSIPDRFSAQQFSDYHSELNMSSLELGDSALYFCASSYFGGAGANVLTFGAGSRLTVL.

CDR3 sequence reads: CASSYGQGLTDTQYF. Written as DNA, the CDR3 is TGTGCCAGCAGTTACGGGCAGGGGCTCACAGATACGCAGTATTTT. The rearrangement links TRBV6-2 or TRBV6-3 to TRBJ2-3; TRBD1 is a possible D gene (6 bases). V was shortened by 2 bases and J by 2 bases, with 11 bases between the two germline ends. The CDR3 length is 15 residues. Per the germline V gene, CDR1 is MNHEY and CDR2 is SVGEGT.

This chain connects TRBV11-2 to TRBJ1-3; tentatively, D is TRBD1 (6 bases). Germline V gene lookup returns CDR1 SGHAT and CDR2 FQNNGV. Between the trimmed V and J ends, which lost 4 bases and 3 bases, there was a span of 10 bases. This CDR3 is built from 14 residues. The CDR3 nucleotides read TGTGCCAGCAGCTCCATGACAGGTGGAAACACCATATATTTT. It translates to CASSSMTGGNTIYF.

This chain links TRBV11-2 with TRBJ1-2; 7 bases are a match to TRBD1. Trimming took 6 bases from V and 8 from J; bases not matched to a gene: 18. Germline V gene sequence: CDR1 SGHAT, CDR2 FQNNGV. This CDR3 is 16 amino acids long. CDR3 in amino acids: CASRKPGQTVMGGYTF. The CDR3 bases are TGTGCCAGCAGAAAGCCGGGACAGACGGTGATGGGAGGCTACACCTTC.

The chain is built from TRBV18 and TRBJ2-1, with a tentative D call TRBD1 (5 bases). V was clipped by 4 bases and J by 9 bases, with 10 bases between them. The CDR3 sequence is 12 residues long. The germline V gene has CDR1 KGHSH and CDR2 LQKENI. CDR3: CASSLQGGEQFF. DNA of the CDR3: TGTGCCAGCTCACTCCAGGGTGGTGAGCAGTTCTTC.

The rearrangement joins TRBV7-8 to TRBJ2-5, with a possible D match to TRBD1 (5 bases). This CDR3 has 14 residues. The germline CDR1 and CDR2 sequences are SGHVS and FQNEAQ. Trimming stripped 0 bases from V and 4 bases from J, with 9 bases between. The CDR3 sequence is CASSLAVGVETQYF. The DNA of the CDR3 is TGTGCCAGCAGCTTAGCGGTAGGGGTAGAGACCCAGTACTTC.

The chain couples TRBV2 to TRBJ1-2, with TRBD1 identical over 7 bases. After removal of 5 bases from V and 8 bases from J, the junction contained 11 bases not matched to a gene. Per the germline V gene, CDR1 is SNHLY and CDR2 is FYNNEI. The CDR3 totals 14 residues. The CDR3 spells CASSNDREGGGYTF. In nucleotides, the CDR3 is TGTGCCAGCAGTAATGACAGGGAAGGAGGCGGCTACACCTTC. Combining the CDR3 with reference TRBV2 and TRBJ1-2 gives the whole variable domain EPEVTQTPSHQVTQMGQEVILRCVPISNHLYFYWYRQILGQKVEFLVSFYNNEISEKSEIFDDQFSVERPDGSNFTLKIRSTKLEDSAMYFCASSNDREGGGYTFGSGTRLTVV.